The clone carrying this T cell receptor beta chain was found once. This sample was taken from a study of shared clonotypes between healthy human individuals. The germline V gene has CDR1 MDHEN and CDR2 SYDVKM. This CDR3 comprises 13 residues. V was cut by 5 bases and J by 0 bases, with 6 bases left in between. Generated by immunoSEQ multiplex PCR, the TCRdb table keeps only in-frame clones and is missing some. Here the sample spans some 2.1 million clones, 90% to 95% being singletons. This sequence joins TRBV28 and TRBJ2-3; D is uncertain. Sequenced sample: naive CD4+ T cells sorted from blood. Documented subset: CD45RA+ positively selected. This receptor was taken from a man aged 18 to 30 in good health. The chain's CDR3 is CASSDSSTDTQYF. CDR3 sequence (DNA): TGTGCCAGCAGTGATTCTAGCACAGATACGCAGTATTTT.